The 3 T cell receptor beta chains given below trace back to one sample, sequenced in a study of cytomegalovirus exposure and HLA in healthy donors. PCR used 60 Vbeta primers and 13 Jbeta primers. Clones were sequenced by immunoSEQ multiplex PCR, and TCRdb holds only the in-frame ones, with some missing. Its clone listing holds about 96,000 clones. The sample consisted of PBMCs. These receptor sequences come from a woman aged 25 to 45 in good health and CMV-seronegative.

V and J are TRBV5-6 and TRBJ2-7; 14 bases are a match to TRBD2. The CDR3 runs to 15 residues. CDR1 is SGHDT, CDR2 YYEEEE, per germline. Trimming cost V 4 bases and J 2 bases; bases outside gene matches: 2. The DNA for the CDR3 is TGTGCCAGCAGCCTGGGACTAGCGGGGGCCTACGAGCAGTACTTC. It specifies CASSLGLAGAYEQYF.

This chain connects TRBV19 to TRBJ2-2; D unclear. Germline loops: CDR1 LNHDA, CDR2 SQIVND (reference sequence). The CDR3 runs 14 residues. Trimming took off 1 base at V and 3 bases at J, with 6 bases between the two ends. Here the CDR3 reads CASSIVRDTGELFF. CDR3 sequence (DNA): TGTGCCAGTAGTATAGTACGAGACACCGGGGAGCTGTTTTTT.

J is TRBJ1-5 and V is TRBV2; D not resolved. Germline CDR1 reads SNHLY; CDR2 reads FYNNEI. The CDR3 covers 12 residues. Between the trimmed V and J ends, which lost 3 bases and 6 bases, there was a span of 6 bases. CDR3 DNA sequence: TGTGCCAGCAGTGACCGGGGTCAGCCCCAGCATTTT. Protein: CASSDRGQPQHF.